This passage covers 2 T cell receptor beta chains from one sample sequenced in a study of low-dose radiotherapy and immunotherapy resistance in tumors. Regarding time point: after trial treatment. Sample treatment: LDRT plus nivolumab, ipilimumab, low-dose cyclophosphamide and aspirin (RACIN trial). cDNA synthesis used a TRAV/TRBV-specific primer set for both chains. TCR amplification ran roughly 20 PCR cycles using constant-region and V-primer adapter primers. MiXCR, applied by TCRdb to the reads, yields one record per CDR3 protein. The sample lists tens of thousands of distinct CDR3 sequences, less than 30% occurring once. The sequencing here drew on PBMCs, taken after low-dose radiotherapy plus immunotherapy. The receptors derive from a male donor with prostate cancer.

The sample holds many counts of this clonotype. This chain uses TRBV19 with TRBJ2-4; 7 bases fit TRBD1. V lost 8 bases to trimming and J lost 10 bases; unmatched junction nucleotides: 8. The CDR3 is 12 amino acids. From germline, CDR1 is LNHDA and CDR2 SQIVND (reference sequence). DNA for the CDR3: TGTGCCAGTGCGGAACAGGGGCAAATTCAGTACTTC. Protein sequence: CASAEQGQIQYF.

This clonotype was detected only a few times. The V call is TRBV12-3 or TRBV12-4, the J call TRBJ1-5; 9 nucleotides agree with TRBD1. Trimming took 5 bases from V and 5 from J; bases not matched to a gene: 4. The CDR3 totals 14 residues. CDR3 bases: TGTGCCAGCAGTCTGACAGGGGGGGATCAGCCCCAGCATTTT. It encodes CASSLTGGDQPQHF.